The clone carrying this T cell receptor (beta chain) has a handful of counts. Use of 60 Vbeta and 13 Jbeta primers characterized the PCR. Using immunoSEQ multiplex PCR, the repertoire was profiled, and TCRdb retains in-frame clones only, with some absent. The top ten hold 5.5% to 7.5% of the sample, which has hundreds of thousands of clones, 82% seen once. The sample belongs to a study of cytomegalovirus exposure and HLA in healthy donors. V was trimmed by 4 bases and J by 6 bases, leaving 6 bases between them. The CDR3 totals 12 residues. Germline V gives CDR1 LNHDA, CDR2 SQIVND (reference sequence).

The rearrangement links TRBV19 to TRBJ2-2; possibly TRBD2 for D (5 bases). The sequence derives from a man aged 40-50 years in good health and CMV-seropositive. Sequencing was done on a sample of PBMCs. CDR3 DNA sequence: TGTGCCAGTAGTAGAGGGCCCGGGGAGCTGTTTTTT. Protein sequence: CASSRGPGELFF.